Shown below are 5 T cell receptor beta chains from a single sample sequenced in a study of cytomegalovirus exposure and HLA in healthy donors (dated by TCRdb to about 2017). The library was obtained by the immunoSEQ multiplex PCR assay. A mixture of 60 forward primers for TCR Vbeta segments and 13 reverse primers for TCR Jbeta segments was used in the multiplex PCR. The table was pulled from immuneACCESS by TCRdb, which kept in-frame rearrangements only. Such tables lose some clones; where checked, under half of the loss comes from unresolved V genes, and the rest has no known cause. Counted in this sample were more than 80,000 clones; 81% of them appeared once. Together, the top ten hold 0.95% to 1.5% of the sample. The sequenced sample was PBMCs. These receptors all come from a girl aged 2 to 9 in good health and CMV-seropositive.

The chain employs TRBV5-4 and TRBJ2-1, with TRBD1 identical over 7 bases. V dropped 0 bases and J dropped 10; count of bases not matched to a gene: 4. The length of the CDR3 is 13 residues. CDR1 and CDR2 from the germline V gene are SGHNT and YYREEE (reference sequence). DNA of the CDR3: TGTGCCAGCAGCTTGGAAGGGGGCTCGGAGCAGTTCTTC. Translation: CASSLEGGSEQFF. Drawing the rest from reference TRBV5-4 and TRBJ2-1, the complete variable domain is ETGVTQSPTHLIKTRGQQVTLRCSSQSGHNTVSWYQQALGQGPQFIFQYYREEENGRGNFPPRFSGLQFPNYSSELNVNALELDDSALYLCASSLEGGSEQFFGPGTRLTVL.

This clone was detected once. The V gene is TRBV28, the J gene TRBJ1-5, with D perhaps matching TRBD1 (5 bases). CDR1 and CDR2 from the germline V gene are MDHEN and SYDVKM. Trimming removed 2 bases at V and 0 bases at J, with 14 bases between. The CDR3 is made up of 17 amino acids. The CDR3 nucleotides are TGTGCCAGCAGTTTACCCGGACAAATACATAGCAATCAGCCCCAGCATTTT. Amino acids: CASSLPGQIHSNQPQHF.

The J gene is TRBJ1-2, the V gene TRBV30, with 8 bases fitting TRBD1. J was trimmed by 11 bases and V by 6 bases; bases with no gene match: 11. Germline lookup yields CDR1 GTSNPN and CDR2 SVGIG (reference sequence). CDR3 length: 12 amino acids. CDR3 sequence: CACSGQVSTYTF. CDR3 in DNA: TGTGCCTGCTCGGGACAGGTATCGACTTACACCTTC.

The chain's CDR3 is CASSANVAAAAYEQYF. The DNA of the CDR3 is TGTGCCAGCAGTGCCAACGTAGCGGCAGCCGCCTACGAGCAGTACTTC. This chain connects TRBV6-1 to TRBJ2-7; possible D gene TRBD2, 6 bases. The ends were cut back, 4 bases at V and 2 bases at J, with 18 bases in the middle. CDR1 and CDR2 (germline): MNHNS, SASEGT. The CDR3 totals 16 residues.

The chain recombines TRBV5-4 with TRBJ2-3; 9 bases agree with TRBD2. Losses at the gene ends were 0 bases for V and 4 bases for J; bases not matched to a gene: 3. Germline assignment: CDR1 SGHNT and CDR2 YYREEE (reference sequence). This CDR3 spans 15 amino acids. CDR3 amino acids: CASSLASGIPDTQYF. CDR3 sequence (DNA): TGTGCCAGCAGCTTGGCTAGCGGGATCCCAGATACGCAGTATTTT.